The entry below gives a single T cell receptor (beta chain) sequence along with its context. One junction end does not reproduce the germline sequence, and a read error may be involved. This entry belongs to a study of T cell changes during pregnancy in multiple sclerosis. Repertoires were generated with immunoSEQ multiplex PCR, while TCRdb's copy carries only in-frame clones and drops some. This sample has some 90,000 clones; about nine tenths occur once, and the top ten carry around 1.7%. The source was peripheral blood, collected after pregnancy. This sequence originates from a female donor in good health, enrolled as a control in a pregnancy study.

This CDR3 reads CASSPSPALLQFF. The CDR3 DNA follows: TGTGCTAGCAGCCCCTCCCCTGCACTACTACAGTTCTTC. The rearrangement links TRBV7-7 to TRBJ2-1; unclear D gene. The germline V gene has CDR1 SSHAT and CDR2 FNYEAQ (reference sequence). The CDR3 extends over 13 amino acids.